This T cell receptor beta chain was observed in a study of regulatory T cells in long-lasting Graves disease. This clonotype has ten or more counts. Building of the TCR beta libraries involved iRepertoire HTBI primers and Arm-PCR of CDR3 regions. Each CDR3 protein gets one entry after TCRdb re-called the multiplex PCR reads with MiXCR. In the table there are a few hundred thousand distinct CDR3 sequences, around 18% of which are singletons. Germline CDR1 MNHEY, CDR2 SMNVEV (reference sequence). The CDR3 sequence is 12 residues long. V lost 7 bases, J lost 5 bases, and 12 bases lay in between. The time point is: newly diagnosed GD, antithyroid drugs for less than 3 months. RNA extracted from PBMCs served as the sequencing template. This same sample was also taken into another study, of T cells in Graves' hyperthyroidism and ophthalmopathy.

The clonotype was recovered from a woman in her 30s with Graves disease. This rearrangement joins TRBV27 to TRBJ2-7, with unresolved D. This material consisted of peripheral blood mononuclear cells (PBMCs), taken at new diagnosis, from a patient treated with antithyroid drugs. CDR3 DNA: TGTGCCAGCACCGACTCTCGACACGAGCAGTACTTC. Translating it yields CASTDSRHEQYF.